These 30 T cell receptor beta chains share one sample of origin, sequenced in a study of blood T cell repertoires in COVID-19 (dated by TCRdb to about 2020). Library preparation employed the immunoSEQ multiplex PCR assay. TCRdb obtained this table from immuneACCESS and retained in-frame rearrangements with V and J assigned. These tables miss some clones; where compared with another copy, unresolved V genes account for less than half of the shortfall, and the remainder is unexplained. The sample table holds fewer than 80,000 clones, of which 78% were seen once. The ten largest clones represent around 14% of the sample. Sequencing was carried out using peripheral blood. The receptors derive from a man aged 55 to 70 with COVID-19, enrolled during active disease.

The chain carries TRBV18 and TRBJ2-3; 10 positions agree with TRBD2. The CDR3 extends over 16 amino acids. The trim removed 3 bases at V and 0 bases at J, leaving 3 bases unmatched. Germline V gene sequence: CDR1 KGHSH, CDR2 LQKENI. As DNA, the CDR3 is TGTGCCAGCTCACCGAGGACTAGCGGTAGCACAGATACGCAGTATTTT. Its protein product is CASSPRTSGSTDTQYF.

This clone was recorded a few times. The DNA of the CDR3 is TGTGCCTGGAGCCCGACAGCGAACACTGAAGCTTTCTTT. It encodes CAWSPTANTEAFF. The V gene is TRBV30, the J gene TRBJ1-1; perhaps TRBD1 as D (5 bases). Trimming pared 3 bases from V and 1 base from J, leaving 9 bases between. CDR1 and CDR2 (germline): GTSNPN, SVGIG (reference sequence). The CDR3 extends over 13 amino acids.

The rearrangement uses TRBV28 and TRBJ2-5; D uncertain. V shed 7 bases and J shed 1 base, with 13 bases lying between them. Germline assignment: CDR1 MDHEN and CDR2 SYDVKM. The CDR3 loop spans 14 amino acids. This CDR3 reads CASTEAQFQETQYF. DNA for the CDR3: TGTGCCAGCACTGAGGCGCAGTTCCAAGAGACCCAGTACTTC. The full variable domain, completed using reference TRBV28 and TRBJ2-5, is DVKVTQSSRYLVKRTGEKVFLECVQDMDHENMFWYRQDPGLGLRLIYFSYDVKMKEKGDIPEGYSVSREKKERFSLILESASTNQTSMYLCASTEAQFQETQYFGPGTRLLVL.

V gene TRBV2 combines with J gene TRBJ2-7; weak D call: TRBD1 (6 bases). Trimming shortened V by 6 bases and J by 5 bases, and 14 bases separated the two germline ends. The CDR3 is made up of 13 amino acids. Germline V CDR1 and CDR2: SNHLY, FYNNEI. The CDR3 bases are TGTGCCAGCAGCGGGGACAATGGAGACGAGCAGTACTTC. Protein sequence: CASSGDNGDEQYF. The variable domain in full, with the rest retrieved from reference TRBV2 and TRBJ2-7, is EPEVTQTPSHQVTQMGQEVILRCVPISNHLYFYWYRQILGQKVEFLVSFYNNEISEKSEIFDDQFSVERPDGSNFTLKIRSTKLEDSAMYFCASSGDNGDEQYFGPGTRLTVT.

This clone was observed a single time. CDR3 sequence (DNA): TGTGCCAGCAGTCACGGGAGGGGGACAGGGACTATTGAGCAGTACTTC. Protein sequence: CASSHGRGTGTIEQYF. The genes are TRBV9 and TRBJ2-7; D may be TRBD1 (9 bases). V dropped 5 bases and J dropped 7 bases, with 25 bases sitting between them. Germline lookup yields CDR1 SGDLS and CDR2 YYNGEE. The CDR3 totals 16 residues.

This chain uses TRBV5-1 with TRBJ2-2; 7 nucleotides align to TRBD2. Trimming removed 2 bases from V and 1 base from J; junction bases left unmatched: 5. CDR1 is SGHRS and CDR2 is YFSETQ in the germline V gene. This CDR3 is 16 amino acids long. CDR3 DNA: TGCGCCAGCAGCTTTTGGCTAGCGGAGAACACCGGGGAGCTGTTTTTT. Translated: CASSFWLAENTGELFF.

V gene TRBV4-1 combines with J gene TRBJ2-2; 12 nucleotides align to TRBD2. J gave up 7 bases and V 2 bases, and 5 bases lay outside the gene matches. The CDR3 spans 16 residues. Germline lookup yields CDR1 MGHRA and CDR2 YSYEKL. CDR3 nucleotides: TGCGCCAGCAGCCAATCGACTAGCGGGAGCTTCGGGGAGCTGTTTTTT. This gives the protein CASSQSTSGSFGELFF.

V gene TRBV2 combines with J gene TRBJ2-7, with TRBD1 matching 7 bases. CDR3 size: 13 residues. V was pared by 6 bases and J by 3 bases, with 5 bases of the junction left unmatched. Germline values: CDR1 SNHLY, CDR2 FYNNEI. Here the CDR3 reads CASREDRNYEQYF. DNA for the CDR3: TGTGCCAGCAGAGAGGACAGGAACTACGAGCAGTACTTC.

The table lists this clone with a count of one. The V call is TRBV10-3, the J call TRBJ1-3; 11 bases are shared with TRBD1. This CDR3 is 15 amino acids long. V shed 9 bases and J 0 bases; nucleotides not matched to a gene: 4. The V gene's germline CDR1 is ENHRY and CDR2 SYGVKD. The CDR3 nucleotides are TGTGCCATAAAGGACAGGGGGCCCTCTGGAAACACCATATATTTT. Translating it yields CAIKDRGPSGNTIYF.

V and J are TRBV10-2 and TRBJ1-4, with TRBD1 identical over 7 bases. Germline CDR1 and CDR2: WSHSY and SAAADI. Trimming removed 6 bases from V and 4 bases from J; junction bases left unmatched: 2. The CDR3 consists of 13 residues. CDR3 protein: CASRTGRNEKLFF. CDR3 DNA sequence: TGCGCCAGCAGGACAGGGCGTAATGAAAAACTGTTTTTT.

The chain carries TRBV5-1 and TRBJ2-5; 7 nucleotides agree with TRBD2. With 0 bases clipped from V and 1 base from J, the junction kept 3 bases outside the gene matches. Germline CDR1 SGHRS, CDR2 YFSETQ. CDR3 length equals 15 residues. The CDR3 DNA reads as TGCGCCAGCAGCTTGGACGGGGGGATCCAAGAGACCCAGTACTTC. Encoded protein: CASSLDGGIQETQYF.

In its sample, this clone was seen a few times. This chain uses TRBV12-2 with TRBJ1-2; the DNA was not compared with TRBD1, the D call given in the table. TRBV12-2 is flagged as a pseudogene. This CDR3 spans 15 amino acids. The CDR3, as DNA: TGTGCAAGTCGCTTAGCGATGGGACAGGTCGAGAGAGGGGGCTTC. This encodes CASRLAMGQVERGGF.

The V call is TRBV15, the J call TRBJ1-2; no reliable D call. V shed 0 bases and J shed 10 bases, with 12 bases lying between them. The CDR3 sequence is 13 residues long. Per germline, CDR1 LNHNV and CDR2 YYDKDF (reference sequence). CDR3 sequence reads: CATSRELHSPYTF. The CDR3 nucleotides read TGTGCCACCAGCAGAGAGCTCCACAGCCCCTACACCTTC.

V gene TRBV3-1 (or the pseudogene TRBV3-2) combines with J gene TRBJ2-2; no clear D gene. Germline CDR1 and CDR2: LGHDT and YNNKEL (reference sequence). This CDR3 is built from 14 residues. V was trimmed by 3 bases and J by 6 bases, leaving 11 bases between them. The CDR3, as DNA: TGTGCCAGCAGCCAGCAGTGGAGTGCCGGGGAGCTGTTTTTT. It yields the protein CASSQQWSAGELFF.

CDR3 sequence (DNA): TGTGCCAGCAGCTACAGGGGAATGAACACTGAAGCTTTCTTT. Its translation: CASSYRGMNTEAFF. J is TRBJ1-1 and V is TRBV7-9, with 7 bases fitting TRBD1. The CDR3 extends over 14 amino acids. Unmatched junction bases numbered 2, after V lost 4 bases and J lost 0 bases. Germline CDR1 SEHNR, CDR2 FQNEAQ (reference sequence). Variable domain in full (rest from reference TRBV7-9 and TRBJ1-1): DTGVSQNPRHKITKRGQNVTFRCDPISEHNRLYWYRQTLGQGPEFLTYFQNEAQLEKSRLLSDRFSAERPKGSFSTLEIQRTEQGDSAMYLCASSYRGMNTEAFFGQGTRLTVV.

The V gene is TRBV12-5, the J gene TRBJ2-2, with 11 bases identical to TRBD1. The J segment lost 7 bases and the V segment lost 7 bases, leaving 8 bases of the junction unmatched. The germline V gene encodes CDR1 LGHNT and CDR2 FRNRAP. This CDR3 is built from 15 residues. The CDR3 DNA reads as TGTGCTAGTGCCTGGACAGGGGGCGCCGGCGGGGAGCTGTTTTTT. It is translated as CASAWTGGAGGELFF.

The chain combines TRBV5-6 with TRBJ1-2; D unclear. Germline CDR1 reads SGHDT; CDR2 reads YYEEEE. The V end lost 3 bases, the J end lost 4 bases, and 7 bases lay between the germline ends. The CDR3 totals 12 residues. The CDR3 is CASSSTAYGYTF. The CDR3 DNA reads as TGTGCCAGCAGCTCCACAGCCTATGGCTACACCTTC.

This clone was seen just once. Relative to the germline gene, one junction end is altered; a read error may explain this. The J gene is TRBJ1-4, the V gene TRBV18; D gene ambiguous. Germline assignment: CDR1 KGHSH and CDR2 LQKENI. This CDR3 region has 14 residues. CDR3 nucleotides: TGTGCCAGCTCCCCACCCGCGGTCGGGGAAAAACTGTTTTTT. Amino acid sequence: CASSPPAVGEKLFF.

The CDR3 reads CASSQTTGTNYGYTF. The CDR3 DNA reads TGTGCCAGCAGCCAGACGACAGGGACCAACTATGGCTACACCTTC. This chain links TRBV4-2 with TRBJ1-2; the match to TRBD1 covers 7 bases. Germline CDR1 and CDR2: LGHNA and YNFKEQ. The junction had 6 bases not matched to a gene; V was cut back by 3 bases and J by 2 bases. The CDR3 has 15 residues.

V gene TRBV15 combines with J gene TRBJ2-3, with 8 bases lining up with TRBD2. CDR3 size: 15 residues. V was pared by 3 bases and J by 8 bases, with 10 bases of the junction left unmatched. Germline V gene data show CDR1 as LNHNV and CDR2 as YYDKDF (reference sequence). CDR3 sequence: CATSRVGGTRGTQYF. Here the CDR3 DNA reads TGTGCCACCAGCAGGGTGGGCGGGACTAGAGGTACGCAGTATTTT.

The V gene is TRBV10-2, the J gene TRBJ2-7, with D perhaps matching TRBD2 (6 bases). Per germline, CDR1 WSHSY and CDR2 SAAADI. V lost 8 bases, J lost 0 bases, and 14 bases lay in between. This CDR3 comprises 14 residues. The CDR3 bases are TGCGCCAGCGGAGCGGGTGGCATCTCCTACGAGCAGTACTTC. Translated: CASGAGGISYEQYF.

The CDR3, as DNA: TGTGCCAGCTCACCTCGGGACAGGGCGGGACAGCCCCAGCATTTT. Protein: CASSPRDRAGQPQHF. The rearrangement uses TRBV18 and TRBJ1-5; TRBD1 matches 9 bases. Unmatched junction bases numbered 7, after V lost 3 bases and J lost 7 bases. Germline V gene data show CDR1 as KGHSH and CDR2 as LQKENI. This CDR3 is 15 amino acids long. Full variable domain (outside the CDR3, taken from reference TRBV18 and TRBJ1-5): NAGVMQNPRHLVRRRGQEARLRCSPMKGHSHVYWYRQLPEEGLKFMVYLQKENIIDESGMPKERFSAEFPKEGPSILRIQQVVRGDSAAYFCASSPRDRAGQPQHFGDGTRLSIL.

This chain links TRBV4-1 with TRBJ2-1, with a possible D match to TRBD2 (6 bases). Germline CDR1 is MGHRA and CDR2 is YSYEKL. The CDR3 has 16 residues. Trimming pared 3 bases from V and 0 bases from J, leaving 12 bases between. The CDR3 region is CASSQTVGSSYNEQFF. The CDR3 DNA reads as TGCGCCAGCAGCCAGACGGTCGGGAGCTCCTACAATGAGCAGTTCTTC.

The CDR3 DNA follows: TGCAGCGTTTCGACTTACAATGAGCAGTTCTTC. Translating gives CSVSTYNEQFF. The V call is TRBV29-1, the J call TRBJ2-1, with D uncertain. V was cut by 5 bases and J by 4 bases, with 6 bases left in between. This CDR3 region has 11 residues. In germline, CDR1 is SQVTM, CDR2 ANQGSEA.

The V gene is TRBV12-5, the J gene TRBJ2-1; 8 nucleotides match TRBD2. Looked up from germline, CDR1 is LGHNT and CDR2 is FRNRAP. The V and J ends lost 0 bases and 0 bases, in that order; junction bases with no gene match: 7. CDR3 length equals 18 residues. The CDR3 coding sequence is TGTGCTAGTGGTTTGGTACTGACCGGGAGGGTCTCCTACAATGAGCAGTTCTTC. This sequence encodes CASGLVLTGRVSYNEQFF.

The CDR3 protein is CASSVESLDRLNTGELFF. The CDR3 bases are TGTGCCAGCAGCGTAGAATCGTTGGACAGACTCAACACCGGGGAGCTGTTTTTT. The gene calls are TRBV9 and TRBJ2-2; TRBD1 is a possible D gene (6 bases). Per the germline V gene, CDR1 is SGDLS and CDR2 is YYNGEE. Trimming left V 0 bases short and J 2 bases short, with 17 bases between. The CDR3 has 18 residues. The whole variable domain, filled in from reference TRBV9 and TRBJ2-2, reads DSGVTQTPKHLITATGQRVTLRCSPRSGDLSVYWYQQSLDQGLQFLIQYYNGEERAKGNILERFSAQQFPDLHSELNLSSLELGDSALYFCASSVESLDRLNTGELFFGEGSRLTVL.

The chain links TRBV5-1 to TRBJ2-5; 7 bases are shared with TRBD1. The CDR3 is made up of 15 amino acids. V was pared by 4 bases and J by 1 base, with 7 bases of the junction left unmatched. Germline CDR1 SGHRS, CDR2 YFSETQ. This chain's CDR3 is CASSGEGQIQETQYF. CDR3 sequence (DNA): TGCGCCAGCAGCGGCGAGGGACAGATCCAAGAGACCCAGTACTTC.

The genes are TRBV3-1 (or the pseudogene TRBV3-2) and TRBJ2-3; D possibly corresponds to TRBD1 (6 bases). There are 17 residues in the CDR3. Trimming removed 2 bases at V and 3 bases at J, with 18 bases between. CDR1 is LGHDT and CDR2 is YNNKEL in the germline V gene (reference sequence). CDR3 in DNA: TGTGCCAGCAGCCAATCGATGGGACAAAGAGTTACAGATACGCAGTATTTT. Translation gives CASSQSMGQRVTDTQYF.

This clone was counted only a few times. V usage is TRBV5-1 and J usage is TRBJ2-3, with D tentatively TRBD1 (6 bases). V lost 0 bases to trimming and J lost 6 bases, with 11 bases between them. The germline V gene has CDR1 SGHRS and CDR2 YFSETQ. The CDR3 is 14 amino acids. CDR3 residues: CASSLEAGEDTQYF. The CDR3 bases are TGCGCCAGCAGCTTGGAGGCAGGGGAGGATACGCAGTATTTT.

This clone appeared once. This chain connects TRBV18 to TRBJ2-6; D may be TRBD1 (5 bases). Germline V gene sequence: CDR1 KGHSH, CDR2 LQKENI. V lost 3 bases and J 4 bases, leaving 13 bases between the germline ends. The CDR3 runs 16 residues. The CDR3 DNA is TGTGCCAGCTCACCGGTAGGGGCTTCCGGGGCCAACGTCCTGACTTTC. It codes for CASSPVGASGANVLTF.